Below are 26 T cell receptor beta chains sequenced from a single sample in a study of CXCR3-negative and CXCR3-positive naive CD8 T cells. 5' RACE with UMI labels generated the TRB cDNA libraries. One entry per CDR3 protein, without DNA, is what TCRdb gives after re-calling the 5' RACE reads. The sample totals about 40,000 distinct CDR3 sequences; its top ten clones hold about 10%. Specimen: memory CD8+ T cells from blood. The receptors were sampled from a human donor in good health. Some clones in this sample may be carry-over from other donors' samples.

The chain couples TRBV6-5 to TRBJ1-2; with no DNA, the TCRdb D assignment of TRBD1 cannot be verified. The CDR3 is made up of 18 amino acids. CDR1 MNHEY and CDR2 SVGAGI come from the germline V gene. The CDR3 reads CASSYSKSGGQANYGYTF.

The genes are TRBV5-6 and TRBJ2-1; TCRdb names TRBD1, which stays unverified in the absence of DNA. CDR1 SGHDT and CDR2 YYEEEE come from the germline V gene. The CDR3 is 16 amino acids. This CDR3 is CASSLGTGHYYNEQFF.

This chain links TRBV25-1 with TRBJ2-7; TCRdb outputs TRBD2, but without DNA this stays unchecked. The CDR3 contains 14 residues. Germline values: CDR1 MGHDK, CDR2 SYGVNS. The CDR3 spells CASSDPGLSYEQYF.

The chain recombines TRBV5-5 with TRBJ2-6. This CDR3 has 14 residues. Per germline, CDR1 SGHKS and CDR2 YYEKEE (reference sequence). CDR3 sequence reads: CASSWGSGANVLTF. The complete variable domain, with remaining parts taken from reference TRBV5-5 and TRBJ2-6, reads DAGVTQSPTHLIKTRGQQVTLRCSPISGHKSVSWYQQVLGQGPQFIFQYYEKEERGRGNFPDRFSARQFPNYSSELNVNALLLGDSALYLCASSWGSGANVLTFGAGSRLTVL.

The chain is built from TRBV14 and TRBJ1-1; the TCRdb call, TRBD1, lacks DNA for checking. The CDR3 is 15 amino acids. Germline V gene lookup returns CDR1 SGHDN and CDR2 FVKESK. CDR3 in amino acids: CASSQSVRGTAEAFF.

This clonotype is medium-sized by frequency. This chain links TRBV27 with TRBJ2-7; the TCRdb call, TRBD2, lacks DNA for checking. The CDR3 runs 13 residues. Germline V gene data show CDR1 as MNHEY and CDR2 as SMNVEV (reference sequence). Here the CDR3 reads CASTAGGTYEQYF.

This sequence joins TRBV21-1 and TRBJ2-1; checking the TCRdb D call of TRBD2 is not possible without DNA. TRBV21-1 is a pseudogene. This CDR3 contains 18 residues. The chain's CDR3 is CASSKISLSGGPGNEQFF.

The chain links TRBV28 to TRBJ2-5; there is no DNA to check the TCRdb D call of TRBD1. The germline V gene has CDR1 MDHEN and CDR2 SYDVKM. This CDR3 spans 17 amino acids. The CDR3 here is CASSFELPYRGRETQYF.

The chain links TRBV6-2 or TRBV6-3 to TRBJ2-7; TCRdb's assignment of TRBD2 cannot be checked, as there is no DNA. Germline V gene sequence: CDR1 MNHEY, CDR2 SVGEGT. This CDR3 contains 15 residues. CDR3 in amino acids: CASSYSPLAGYEQYF.

The rearrangement links TRBV12-3 or TRBV12-4 to TRBJ2-2; absent DNA, TCRdb's TRBD1 call cannot be checked. The CDR3 consists of 13 residues. The chain's CDR3 is CARGGQNTGELFF.

The chain employs TRBV19 and TRBJ2-3. CDR3 length: 14 amino acids. Germline V CDR1 and CDR2: LNHDA, SQIVND (reference sequence). The CDR3: CASSIDLTPDTQYF.

This chain joins TRBV6-4 and TRBJ2-1; no DNA is available, so the TRBD2 call from TCRdb remains unchecked. Per the germline V gene, CDR1 is MRHNA and CDR2 is SNTAGT. The CDR3 length is 14 residues. The CDR3 protein is CASSGTSGGDEQFF.

This rearrangement joins TRBV6-5 to TRBJ2-2; there is no DNA to check the TCRdb D call of TRBD2. This CDR3 comprises 16 residues. The germline gives CDR1 MNHEY, CDR2 SVGAGI. The CDR3 here is CASSYSIPAVTGELFF.

The V gene is TRBV7-2, the J gene TRBJ2-7. The CDR3 runs 15 residues. From germline, CDR1 is SGHTA and CDR2 FQGNSA. The CDR3: CASGRTGQGILEQYF.

The V gene is TRBV12-3 or TRBV12-4, the J gene TRBJ1-5; TCRdb proposes TRBD1, but this gene call is untestable without DNA. This CDR3 has 14 amino acids. CDR3 region: CASSRTGINQPQHF.

The rearrangement joins TRBV29-1 to TRBJ2-1; TCRdb reports TRBD2, a call that lacks DNA to check it against. CDR1 is SQVTM, CDR2 ANQGSEA, per germline. The CDR3 is 16 amino acids. The CDR3 sequence: CSVEGLAGALYNEQFF.

Its frequency marks this clonotype as medium-sized. The chain joins TRBV4-3 to TRBJ2-5; as DNA is missing, the TRBD1 call by TCRdb cannot be tested. This CDR3 contains 15 residues. Germline CDR1 reads LGHNA; CDR2 reads YSLEER. CDR3 amino acids: CASSQRPMGVETQYF.

V is TRBV11-2 and J is TRBJ1-1. The CDR3 has 12 amino acids. Germline CDR1 is SGHAT and CDR2 is FQNNGV. The CDR3 loop is CASSVGGTEAFF. The whole variable domain, filled in from reference TRBV11-2 and TRBJ1-1, reads EAGVAQSPRYKIIEKRQSVAFWCNPISGHATLYWYQQILGQGPKLLIQFQNNGVVDDSQLPKDRFSAERLKGVDSTLKIQPAKLEDSAVYLCASSVGGTEAFFGQGTRLTVV.

The V and J genes are TRBV9 and TRBJ1-1; the TCRdb D gene call, TRBD1, has no DNA to confirm it. Germline CDR1 reads SGDLS; CDR2 reads YYNGEE. The CDR3 runs to 13 residues. The CDR3 sequence is CASSVVGGAEAFF.

The chain uses TRBV20-1 and TRBJ1-2; TCRdb designates TRBD1, a call that cannot be tested without DNA. This CDR3 has 15 amino acids. Germline lookup yields CDR1 DFQATT and CDR2 SNEGSKA (reference sequence). CDR3 protein: CSARRRQGIVYGYTF.

The genes are TRBV5-1 and TRBJ2-2; lacking DNA, the TRBD2 call made by TCRdb goes unchecked. In germline, CDR1 is SGHRS, CDR2 YFSETQ. The CDR3 is 19 residues long. This CDR3 reads CASSLDGLAGAAAPGELFF.

The J gene is TRBJ2-1, the V gene TRBV9; TCRdb picks TRBD1, but there is no DNA to check that call. The CDR3 consists of 15 residues. CDR1 and CDR2 from the germline V gene are SGDLS and YYNGEE. The CDR3: CASSVDRGMLDEQFF. Filled out from reference TRBV9 and TRBJ2-1, the complete variable domain reads DSGVTQTPKHLITATGQRVTLRCSPRSGDLSVYWYQQSLDQGLQFLIQYYNGEERAKGNILERFSAQQFPDLHSELNLSSLELGDSALYFCASSVDRGMLDEQFFGPGTRLTVL.

This chain connects TRBV29-1 to TRBJ2-1; the TCRdb call, TRBD1, lacks DNA for checking. CDR1 is SQVTM, CDR2 ANQGSEA, per germline. The CDR3 has 12 amino acids. The CDR3 spells CSVEETGTGEFF.

CDR3 sequence: CASSEDWGNTGELFF. The chain joins TRBV19 to TRBJ2-2; TCRdb indicates TRBD1, and absent DNA this call remains unverified. CDR1 is LNHDA and CDR2 is SQIVND in the germline V gene (reference sequence). This CDR3 has 15 residues. The full variable domain, with the rest looked up from reference TRBV19 and TRBJ2-2, is DGGITQSPKYLFRKEGQNVTLSCEQNLNHDAMYWYRQDPGQGLRLIYYSQIVNDFQKGDIAEGYSVSREKKESFPLTVTSAQKNPTAFYLCASSEDWGNTGELFFGEGSRLTVL.

V gene TRBV7-9 combines with J gene TRBJ1-1. CDR3 length equals 12 residues. The germline CDR1 and CDR2 sequences are SEHNR and FQNEAQ (reference sequence). CDR3 region: CASRSMNTEAFF. Combining the CDR3 with reference TRBV7-9 and TRBJ1-1 gives the whole variable domain DTGVSQNPRHKITKRGQNVTFRCDPISEHNRLYWYRQTLGQGPEFLTYFQNEAQLEKSRLLSDRFSAERPKGSFSTLEIQRTEQGDSAMYLCASRSMNTEAFFGQGTRLTVV.

The chain couples TRBV24-1 to TRBJ2-7; TCRdb indicates TRBD1, and absent DNA this call remains unverified. This CDR3 is built from 13 residues. In germline, CDR1 is KGHDR, CDR2 SFDVKD. The CDR3 region is CATRPRGSDEQYF.